This record looks at one T cell receptor (beta chain) sequence and its context. Its antigen is as yet unknown. This record comes from a study of T cells in localized non-small cell lung cancer. Study-level points and caveats: Increased T cell density in blood showed an association with longer overall survival. In adjacent lung, a median roughly 60 of the top 100 tumor clones were found.

Method: immunoSEQ multiplex PCR; TCRdb's copy keeps in-frame clones and lacks some. The data hold about 41,000 clones, with 86% observed a single time. The clonotype originates from a woman aged 18-49 years with stage III lung adenocarcinoma. Specimen: peripheral blood, collected before any cancer treatment.

The CDR3 region has the DNA TGCGCCAGCAGTTCCTCGGGACTAGCGGCCTACGAGCAGTACTTC. This sequence encodes CASSSSGLAAYEQYF. The rearrangement links TRBV5-1 to TRBJ2-7; 11 bases match TRBD2. CDR3 size: 15 residues. Germline V gene lookup returns CDR1 SGHRS and CDR2 YFSETQ. Unmatched junction bases numbered 6, after V lost 5 bases and J lost 2 bases.